These T cell receptor beta chains were read from a single sample in a study of T cell repertoires in cytomegalovirus infection. TCRdb re-called the reads through MiXCR, storing one row per CDR3 protein. The sample records about 180,000 distinct CDR3 sequences, approximately 15% being singletons. The sample taken for sequencing was PBMCs. The source is a human donor in good health (CMV status not recorded). Some clones in this sample may be carry-over from other donors' samples. Both conserved end residues are part of each CDR3. Fields, in order: clone size, D gene, V gene, J gene, CDR3 protein, CDR3 DNA. D genes are given only for firm matches. Size is stated for part of the rows, as once, few or many counts, or as a class when the clone is expanded.

NA	NA	TRBV6-2/TRBV6-3	TRBJ2-1	CASSPREREQFF	TGTGCCAGCAGTCCCCGAGAGCGTGAGCAGTTCTTC
NA	NA	TRBV28	TRBJ2-1	CASSPPPAGNEQFF	TGTGCCAGCAGTCCACCCCCTGCCGGGAATGAGCAGTTCTTC
NA	NA	TRBV5-6	TRBJ1-2	CASGQNQNYGYTF	TGTGCCAGCGGGCAGAACCAGAATTATGGCTACACCTTC
many	NA	TRBV7-2	TRBJ2-3	CASSLLGDTQYF	TGTGCCAGCAGCCTTCTGGGGGATACGCAGTATTTT
many	NA	TRBV20-1	TRBJ2-5	CSARRRGGETQYF	TGCAGTGCTAGACGCAGGGGTGGAGAGACCCAGTACTTC
NA	TRBD1	TRBV5-1	TRBJ1-1	CASSQGTENTEAFF	TGCGCCAGCAGCCAAGGGACAGAGAACACTGAAGCTTTCTTT
NA	NA	TRBV7-4	TRBJ2-2	CASSLEDTYTGELFF	TGTGCCAGCAGCTTAGAGGACACCTACACCGGGGAGCTGTTTTTT
NA	NA	TRBV19	TRBJ2-7	CASNSGPGEQYF	TGTGCCAGTAATTCGGGTCCAGGCGAGCAGTACTTC
few	NA	TRBV7-9	TRBJ1-1	CASSFPGWSTEAFF	TGTGCCAGCAGCTTTCCGGGCTGGAGCACTGAAGCTTTCTTT
NA	TRBD1	TRBV5-6	TRBJ2-1	CASSLAAQGVHNEQFF	TGTGCCAGCAGCTTGGCGGCACAGGGGGTACACAATGAGCAGTTCTTC
few	NA	TRBV29-1	TRBJ1-4	CSVGGTSPGEKLFF	TGCAGCGTAGGGGGGACATCTCCGGGCGAAAAACTGTTTTTT
NA	NA	TRBV29-1	TRBJ1-3	CSVWGGNSGNTIYF	TGCAGCGTTTGGGGGGGAAACTCTGGAAACACCATATATTTT
NA	NA	TRBV6-2/TRBV6-3	TRBJ1-1	CASSYSGTVPEAFF	TGTGCCAGCAGTTACTCGGGGACCGTACCTGAAGCTTTCTTT
NA	NA	TRBV7-3	TRBJ2-3	CASSPTGGADTQYF	TGTGCCAGCAGCCCCACCGGCGGGGCAGATACGCAGTATTTT
few	NA	TRBV29-1	TRBJ1-2	CSVNGRGGNYGYTF	TGCAGCGTTAATGGCAGGGGTGGTAACTATGGCTACACCTTC
many	NA	TRBV5-1	TRBJ2-7	CASRTRPGGEQYF	TGCGCCAGCAGGACTAGGCCCGGTGGCGAGCAGTACTTC
NA	NA	TRBV29-1	TRBJ2-2	CSATGGTGELFF	TGCAGCGCAACCGGGGGCACCGGGGAGCTGTTTTTT
many	NA	TRBV12-3/TRBV12-4	TRBJ2-7	CASGSVTYEQYF	TGTGCCAGCGGGTCAGTAACCTACGAGCAGTACTTC
NA	TRBD1	TRBV6-6	TRBJ1-2	CASSAQGDYGYTF	TGTGCCAGCAGCGCCCAGGGGGACTATGGCTACACCTTC
NA	NA	TRBV7-9	TRBJ1-4	CASSRLGTTNEKLFF	TGTGCCAGCAGCCGACTAGGTACAACTAATGAAAAACTGTTTTTT
NA	NA	TRBV7-8	TRBJ1-1	CASSQQVGAFF	TGTGCCAGCAGCCAGCAGGTCGGAGCTTTCTTT
few	TRBD2	TRBV6-5	TRBJ2-7	CASQRGLPYEQYF	TGTGCCAGCCAGCGGGGACTACCCTACGAGCAGTACTTC
NA	TRBD1	TRBV6-5	TRBJ2-5	CASSYPTREGGRLNQYF	TGTGCCAGCAGTTACCCGACCAGGGAAGGGGGCCGACTGAACCAGTACTTC
many	TRBD2	TRBV6-1	TRBJ2-1	CASSEEGASGDDNEQFF	TGTGCCAGCAGTGAAGAGGGTGCTAGCGGGGATGATAATGAGCAGTTCTTC
NA	TRBD2	TRBV2	TRBJ2-7	CASSPAGVNEQYF	TGTGCCAGCAGTCCAGCGGGAGTCAACGAGCAGTACTTC
NA	NA	TRBV7-9	TRBJ1-1	CASSPSDSPNTEAFF	TGTGCCAGCAGCCCTTCCGACAGTCCCAACACTGAAGCTTTCTTT
many	TRBD1	TRBV6-2/TRBV6-3	TRBJ1-1	CASSYPGTGSGLMNTEAFF	TGTGCCAGCAGTTACCCAGGGACAGGGTCAGGACTCATGAACACTGAAGCTTTCTTT
many	NA	TRBV6-5	TRBJ2-7	CASSYGKAGSYEQYF	TGTGCCAGCAGTTATGGGAAGGCGGGGTCTTACGAGCAGTACTTC
few	NA	TRBV15	TRBJ2-5	CATSIIAGETQYF	TGTGCCACCAGCATAATAGCTGGTGAGACCCAGTACTTC
many	NA	TRBV7-2	TRBJ1-5	CASSLRARGGGQPQHF	TGTGCCAGCAGCTTAAGGGCCAGGGGCGGCGGTCAGCCCCAGCATTTT
many	TRBD2	TRBV20-1	TRBJ2-7	CSARDHGGESPYF	TGCAGTGCTAGAGATCACGGGGGGGAGTCCCCGTACTTC
few	TRBD1	TRBV29-1	TRBJ1-2	CSVRDREVHGYTF	TGCAGCGTCCGGGACAGGGAGGTACATGGCTACACCTTC
few	NA	TRBV2	TRBJ1-3	CASSATSGNTIYF	TGTGCCAGCAGTGCCACCTCTGGAAACACCATATATTTT
many	TRBD2	TRBV20-1	TRBJ2-1	CSALLAGPGNEQFF	TGCAGTGCGCTGCTAGCGGGCCCCGGGAATGAGCAGTTCTTC
many	TRBD1	TRBV14	TRBJ1-2	CASSEERQGVYGYTF	TGTGCCAGCAGCGAGGAACGACAGGGCGTCTATGGCTACACCTTC
many	TRBD1	TRBV6-1	TRBJ2-1	CASRPGRGSYNEQFF	TGTGCCAGCAGACCTGGCAGGGGGTCCTACAATGAGCAGTTCTTC
NA	NA	TRBV6-6	TRBJ1-1	CASSYSTDFTGPEAFF	TGTGCCAGCAGTTACTCGACGGATTTCACCGGTCCTGAAGCTTTCTTT
NA	TRBD1	TRBV28	TRBJ2-7	CASSSDRGQSYEQYF	TGTGCCAGCAGTTCGGACAGGGGGCAGTCCTACGAGCAGTACTTC
few	NA	TRBV28	TRBJ2-7	CASRNSGVYEQYF	TGTGCCAGCAGGAACTCAGGGGTCTACGAGCAGTACTTC
many	NA	TRBV25-1	TRBJ1-5	CASSHLNQPQHF	TGTGCCAGCAGTCACTTAAATCAGCCCCAGCATTTT
many	TRBD2	TRBV7-2	TRBJ2-1	CASSLWLAGGNEQFF	TGTGCCAGCAGCTTATGGCTAGCGGGAGGCAATGAGCAGTTCTTC
few	NA	TRBV29-1	TRBJ2-1	CSVEGAGFSYNEQFF	TGCAGCGTTGAAGGGGCGGGGTTCTCCTACAATGAGCAGTTCTTC
NA	NA	TRBV7-9	TRBJ2-6	CAGSARLGGSLSGANVLTF	TGTGCCGGCAGCGCACGCCTGGGCGGCAGCCTCTCTGGGGCCAACGTCCTGACTTTC
few	TRBD1	TRBV29-1	TRBJ2-2	CSVRTGVLTGELFF	TGCAGCGTTCGGACAGGGGTGTTAACGGGGGAGCTGTTTTTT
NA	TRBD2	TRBV11-2	TRBJ2-7	CASSLDPRLAPYEQYF	TGTGCCAGCAGCTTAGATCCCAGACTAGCACCCTACGAGCAGTACTTC
many	NA	TRBV5-1	TRBJ1-5	CASSLDLGQPQHF	TGCGCCAGCAGCTTGGACCTCGGGCAGCCCCAGCATTTT
NA	NA	TRBV7-6	TRBJ1-3	CASSPQGEYGNTIYF	TGTGCCAGCAGCCCACAAGGGGAATACGGAAACACCATATATTTT
many	TRBD2	TRBV7-3	TRBJ2-1	CASSLRASGGRAYNEQFF	TGTGCCAGCAGCTTACGGGCCTCTGGCGGGAGGGCCTACAATGAGCAGTTCTTC
NA	TRBD1	TRBV7-1	TRBJ2-7	CASSSQKTRQGAYEQYF	TGTGCCAGCAGCTCACAGAAGACGAGACAGGGGGCATACGAGCAGTACTTC
NA	NA	TRBV7-2	TRBJ2-2	CASSIRRVNTGELFF	TGTGCCAGCAGCATAAGGAGAGTGAACACCGGGGAGCTGTTTTTT
NA	NA	TRBV3-1	TRBJ2-1	CASSQGLLSYNEQFF	TGTGCCAGCAGCCAGGGGCTTCTCTCCTACAATGAGCAGTTCTTC
many	NA	TRBV10-3	TRBJ2-3	CAISEQTAFTDTQYF	TGTGCCATCAGTGAGCAAACAGCGTTCACAGATACGCAGTATTTT